This T cell receptor (beta chain) comes out of a study of control samples from healthy donors and cancer patients. Here immunoSEQ multiplex PCR was the method, and the copy in TCRdb shows in-frame clones only, minus some. The sample lists around 68,000 clones, around 84% occurring once. Germline CDR1 and CDR2: MGHDK and SYGVNS. Trimming stripped 3 bases from V and 4 bases from J, with 7 bases between. The CDR3 is made up of 13 amino acids. This chain links TRBV25-1 with TRBJ1-5; D call uncertain. The sequence came from a woman aged 45-65 years with lung cancer. Source material: PBMCs. The DNA for the CDR3 is TGTGCCAGCAGTGATATTGGGAATCAGCCCCAGCATTTT. As protein: CASSDIGNQPQHF.